This T cell receptor beta chain was documented in a study of identical twins. Findings and caveats of the study: Insertion counts were lower in abundant cord blood beta clonotypes, a trend that memory repertoires did not show. Conclusions rested on cross-sectional statistics rather than following the same donors.

This clonotype was recorded a few times. Its antigen is unknown. In TCRdb, the 5' RACE reads were re-called with MiXCR into one record per CDR3 protein. The table has some 330,000 distinct CDR3 sequences, 9% to 10% seen once; the top ten hold under 10%. V shed 2 bases and J shed 2 bases, with 12 bases lying between them. Germline values: CDR1 LGHDT, CDR2 YNNKEL (reference sequence). The CDR3 runs 15 residues. The clonotype originates from a woman aged 45-60 years in good health. Sequencing was performed on naive T cells sorted from blood. The chain recombines TRBV3-1 with TRBJ1-2; D remains unclear. The CDR3 is CASSQFGSTNYGYTF. Written as DNA, the CDR3 is TGTGCCAGCAGCCAATTTGGCTCGACGAACTATGGCTACACCTTC.